Presented here are 4 T cell receptor beta chains from one specimen sequenced in a study of Ad26.COV2.S vaccination and SARS-CoV-2 variants. Regarding treatment: roughly 20 received Ad26.COV2.S at low or high dose, single or two shots; 5 received placebo; per-sample allocation not given. Collection of samples fell on day 63 after the first vaccine or placebo injection. Libraries were prepared by immunoSEQ multiplex PCR; TCRdb keeps only in-frame clonotypes and omits some of them. The table lists more than 400,000 clones, about 90% of them singletons. The sample was peripheral blood, taken in a trial of Ad26.COV2.S vaccine versus placebo. These receptors were collected from a person aged 18-65 years who received the Ad26.COV2.S COVID-19 vaccine or a placebo.

This sequence joins TRBV9 and TRBJ1-6, with 12 bases fitting TRBD1. Germline V gene sequence: CDR1 SGDLS, CDR2 YYNGEE. This CDR3 has 16 amino acids. V lost 3 bases to trimming and J lost 7 bases; unmatched junction nucleotides: 5. The CDR3, as DNA: TGTGCCAGCAGCGCCCGGGACAGGGGGCCCAATTCACCCCTCCACTTT. The encoded protein is CASSARDRGPNSPLHF.

Only one count was recorded for this clone. The rearrangement links TRBV10-3 to TRBJ2-7; either TRBD1 or TRBD2 may fit D (5 bases each). The CDR3 is 16 residues long. V lost 1 base to trimming and J lost 2 bases, with 15 bases between them. Germline V gene sequence: CDR1 ENHRY, CDR2 SYGVKD. In DNA, the CDR3 is TGTGCCATCAGTGAGTTTAATGGGGGACGCCCCTACGAGCAGTACTTC. Its translation is CAISEFNGGRPYEQYF.

The rearrangement uses TRBV10-3 and TRBJ2-3; D may be TRBD2 (6 bases). The CDR3 length is 14 residues. V shed 4 bases and J shed 2 bases, with 10 bases lying between them. The germline V gene has CDR1 ENHRY and CDR2 SYGVKD. The CDR3 is CAISVRGITDTQYF. Written as DNA, the CDR3 is TGTGCCATCAGTGTACGCGGGATCACAGATACGCAGTATTTT.

The V and J genes are TRBV27 and TRBJ2-1, with TRBD1 matching 8 bases. Germline lookup yields CDR1 MNHEY and CDR2 SMNVEV (reference sequence). The trim removed 6 bases at V and 5 bases at J, leaving 6 bases unmatched. The CDR3 is made up of 14 amino acids. Here the CDR3 DNA reads TGTGCCAGCAGCCGACAGGGGTGGGACAATGAGCAGTTCTTC. Translation gives CASSRQGWDNEQFF.